A selection of T cell receptor beta chains follows, all from one sample in a study of beta chain features in type 1 diabetes. Libraries were prepared by immunoSEQ multiplex PCR; TCRdb keeps only in-frame clonotypes and omits some of them. Altogether under 250,000 clones are present, approximately 14% being singletons, with the ten largest covering around 0.025%. The sample consisted of naive CD4+ T cells from blood. Source of these receptors: a woman in her 40s in good health. Both conserved end residues are part of each CDR3. The D gene is left open where the match is weak. Clone size, where shown, is once, few, many, or a class for clones that have expanded.

j_gene	v_gene	d_gene	abundance	CDR3nt	CDR3aa
TRBJ2-5	TRBV19	TRBD1	NA	TGTGCCAGTAGAACCCGACAGGGGGCTTCCTTTGTGCAGTACTTC	CASRTRQGASFVQYF
TRBJ2-5	TRBV6-5	NA	few	TGTGCCAGCAGATACCTCGGCGACCGGGATCGGGAGACCCAGTACTTC	CASRYLGDRDRETQYF
TRBJ2-7	TRBV18	NA	NA	TGTGCCAGCTCACCTGGGGAGCGAAAAACCTACGAGCAGTACTTC	CASSPGERKTYEQYF
TRBJ2-7	TRBV27	NA	few	TGTGCCAGTCCGAGGGCGGGCTACGAGCAGTACTTC	CASPRAGYEQYF
TRBJ1-1	TRBV6-5	TRBD1	few	TGTGCCAGCAGCCAAAGAACAGGGGGGACCACTGAAGCTTTCTTT	CASSQRTGGTTEAFF
TRBJ1-6	TRBV7-9	NA	NA	TGTGCCAGCAGCAAGCAACAGGGCCGAAATTCACCCCTCCACTTT	CASSKQQGRNSPLHF
TRBJ2-2	TRBV4-1	NA	NA	TGCGCCAGCAGCCATAGCCTTGCCGGGGAGCTGTTTTTT	CASSHSLAGELFF
TRBJ2-3	TRBV19	TRBD2	few	TGTGCCAGTAGAGGCAGTCGGGGGGGCCCCGGAGATACGCAGTATTTT	CASRGSRGGPGDTQYF
TRBJ2-7	TRBV19	TRBD1	NA	TGTGCCAGTAGTCCTCTCCGGGACAGGGCCGAGCAGTACTTC	CASSPLRDRAEQYF
TRBJ2-3	TRBV7-9	TRBD2	few	TGTGCCAGCAGCAAAACCCGACTAGCGGGGGCCAAAGAAAGGTTATTCCAGTATTTT	CASSKTRLAGAKERLFQYF
TRBJ2-1	TRBV5-1	TRBD1	NA	TGCGCCAGCCGATACAGGGGACAGGGGGCCGTGAGCTCCTACAATGAGCAGTTCTTC	CASRYRGQGAVSSYNEQFF
TRBJ1-2	TRBV2	NA	NA	TGTGCCAGCAGTCAACAGCCTAACTATGGCTACACCTTC	CASSQQPNYGYTF
TRBJ2-7	TRBV5-1	NA	NA	TGCGCCAGCAGCTTGGCTGGAGGGAAGGTAATAACCTACGAGCAGTACTTC	CASSLAGGKVITYEQYF
TRBJ2-3	TRBV20-1	TRBD2	few	TGCAGTGCTCCCCTGCTAGCGGGGAAATATTTT	CSAPLLAGKYF
TRBJ2-2	TRBV5-6	TRBD2	NA	TGTGCCAGCAGCTTGTTCCGGACTAGCGGGGGACTCAACACCGGGGAGCTGTTTTTT	CASSLFRTSGGLNTGELFF
TRBJ2-7	TRBV7-6	TRBD1	few	TGTGCCAGCAGCTCAACGGGGACAGGGATCTACGAGCAGTACTTC	CASSSTGTGIYEQYF
TRBJ1-1	TRBV12-5	NA	NA	TGTGCTAGTGGCCCCGGAAACAGGGTCACTGAAGCTTTCTTT	CASGPGNRVTEAFF
TRBJ1-6	TRBV19	NA	NA	TGTGCCACCCGACCACGGGTTGCGAATTCACCCCTCCACTTT	CATRPRVANSPLHF
TRBJ2-5	TRBV7-2	TRBD2	few	TGTGCCAGCAGCCCGGGACTAGCGGGGAGAGAGACCCAGTACTTC	CASSPGLAGRETQYF
TRBJ2-7	TRBV6-5	NA	few	TGTGCCAGCAGTTACTCGATCGGGAGTTCCTACGAGCAGTACTTC	CASSYSIGSSYEQYF
TRBJ1-5	TRBV23-1	NA	many	TGCGCCAGCAGTCAATCTGTCCCTTTTCAGCCCCAGCATTTT	CASSQSVPFQPQHF
TRBJ1-4	TRBV19	TRBD1	NA	TGTGCCAGTAGTCCCGGGACAGGGGTCGAAAAACTGTTTTTT	CASSPGTGVEKLFF
TRBJ2-2	TRBV18	NA	NA	TGTGCCAGCTCACCACCGAGTAGCGGTAACACCGGGGAGCTGTTTTTT	CASSPPSSGNTGELFF
TRBJ1-2	TRBV11-2	NA	NA	TGTGCCAGCAGCCTGCCCGGGAATGGCTACACCTTC	CASSLPGNGYTF
TRBJ1-5	TRBV18	NA	once	TGTGCCAGCTCACCGGACAGCAACAGCAATCAGCCCCAGCATTTT	CASSPDSNSNQPQHF
TRBJ2-7	TRBV5-8	NA	NA	TGTGCCAGCTCCCGGTCCTTTTACTACGAGCAGTACTTC	CASSRSFYYEQYF
TRBJ1-2	TRBV5-6	TRBD1	NA	TGTGCCAGCAGCTCACAGGGGAACTATGGCTACACCTTC	CASSSQGNYGYTF
TRBJ1-6	TRBV27	NA	few	TGTGCCAGCTCTTGGGGGCAGGGGCTAGGTTCACCCCTCCACTTT	CASSWGQGLGSPLHF
TRBJ2-5	TRBV2	TRBD1	NA	TGTGCCAGCAGCCAGCGGGACAGGGGATACTTC	CASSQRDRGYF
TRBJ2-1	TRBV14	NA	NA	TGTGCCAGCAGCCAAGTCTTAGGGGTGGGTGAGCAGTTCTTC	CASSQVLGVGEQFF
TRBJ1-1	TRBV5-4	NA	NA	TGTGCCAGCAGCTGGGGGCCTGAAGCTTTCTTT	CASSWGPEAFF
TRBJ2-3	TRBV5-1	TRBD2	NA	TGCGCCAGCAGCGAGAGCGGGGGGACAGATACGCAGTATTTT	CASSESGGTDTQYF
TRBJ2-1	TRBV9	TRBD2	few	TGTGCCAGCAGCGTAGAACTAGCGGGGGAGAATGAGCAGTTCTTC	CASSVELAGENEQFF
TRBJ2-7	TRBV6-6	NA	NA	TGTGCCAGCAGCCCCCGAGGGGGTTCGGAGCAGTACTTC	CASSPRGGSEQYF
TRBJ2-1	TRBV6-4	TRBD2	NA	TGTGCCAGCAGTGACTCGACGTGGGCTAGCGGGGGAGGCAATGAGCAGTTCTTC	CASSDSTWASGGGNEQFF
TRBJ1-2	TRBV7-9	TRBD1	NA	TGTGCCAGCAGCTTACTGCGGACAGGGGGTGGAGGGTATGGCTACACCTTC	CASSLLRTGGGGYGYTF